These 13 T cell receptor beta chains originate from one sample sequenced in a study of blood T cell repertoires in COVID-19 (dated by TCRdb to 2020 to 2021). Libraries were constructed by the immunoSEQ multiplex PCR assay. TCRdb holds this immuneACCESS table with in-frame rearrangements only. Some clones are missing; in checked studies, unresolved V genes explain under half, and the rest has no known cause. Present in this sample are about 56,000 clones, 84% of which were seen just once. 10% to 15% of the sample comes from the top ten. Sequencing used peripheral blood. The receptors shown here come from an elderly woman with acute or convalescent COVID-19.

The sample holds a few counts of this clone. The rearrangement uses TRBV10-1 and TRBJ2-7; 7 nucleotides agree with TRBD2. There are 14 residues in the CDR3. Germline values: CDR1 WNHNN, CDR2 SYGVQD (reference sequence). The junction had 7 bases not matched to a gene; V was cut back by 5 bases and J by 3 bases. The CDR3, as DNA: TGCGCCAGCAGTTGGAGCGGGGTAAACTACGAGCAGTACTTC. Translation gives CASSWSGVNYEQYF.

V and J are TRBV11-2 and TRBJ1-5; D possibly corresponds to TRBD1 (5 bases). Germline loops: CDR1 SGHAT, CDR2 FQNNGV. The CDR3 totals 13 residues. V was shortened by 3 bases and J by 6 bases, with 9 bases between the two germline ends. CDR3 amino acids: CASSFSGVQPQHF. The CDR3 DNA reads as TGTGCCAGCAGCTTCTCGGGGGTTCAGCCCCAGCATTTT.

The chain links TRBV5-6 to TRBJ1-2, with D possibly matching TRBD1 (6 bases). Per germline, CDR1 SGHDT and CDR2 YYEEEE. Deletions cut 4 bases from V and 2 bases from J, with 15 bases between. CDR3 length: 15 residues. This chain's CDR3 is CASSQTGETNYGYTF. In DNA, the CDR3 is TGTGCCAGCAGCCAGACAGGAGAAACCAACTATGGCTACACCTTC.

Details on this clone: One end of the junction is discordant with germline, which a read error may explain. V is TRBV29-1 and J is TRBJ1-2; tentatively, D is TRBD1 (6 bases). The CDR3 totals 16 residues. Germline CDR1 SQVTM, CDR2 ANQGSEA. The CDR3 here is CSVEGSRGQTNYGYTF. CDR3 coding DNA: TGCAGCGTAGAAGGGTCCAGGGGCCAGACTAACTATGGCTACACCTTC.

The chain links TRBV3-1 (or the pseudogene TRBV3-2) to TRBJ1-2; TRBD1 is a possible D gene (5 bases). This CDR3 contains 13 residues. The germline V gene encodes CDR1 LGHDT and CDR2 YNNKEL (reference sequence). V lost 4 bases and J lost 6, with 12 bases in between. The CDR3 DNA reads as TGTGCCAGCAGCCGGGGGGGATCGGATGGCTACACCTTC. It encodes CASSRGGSDGYTF.

This clone showed up just once. This chain connects TRBV7-2 to TRBJ1-3; no firm D call. This CDR3 comprises 15 residues. CDR1 is SGHTA, CDR2 FQGNSA, per germline. V lost 6 bases to trimming and J lost 3 bases, with 15 bases between them. The CDR3 sequence is CASSQTGGGGNTIYF. The CDR3 nucleotides read TGTGCCAGCAGTCAAACGGGTGGCGGTGGAAACACCATATATTTT.

This clone was observed a single time. J is TRBJ2-4 and V is TRBV7-9; TRBD1 might be the D (6 bases). The CDR3 is 15 residues long. Germline V gene sequence: CDR1 SEHNR, CDR2 FQNEAQ (reference sequence). The ends were cut back, 5 bases at V and 4 bases at J, with 15 bases in the middle. In DNA, the CDR3 is TGTGCCAGCAGCCAACCCAGGACAGAAAAAAACATTCAGTACTTC. Translation gives CASSQPRTEKNIQYF. Full variable domain (missing parts from reference TRBV7-9 and TRBJ2-4): DTGVSQNPRHKITKRGQNVTFRCDPISEHNRLYWYRQTLGQGPEFLTYFQNEAQLEKSRLLSDRFSAERPKGSFSTLEIQRTEQGDSAMYLCASSQPRTEKNIQYFGAGTRLSVL.

The chain is built from TRBV19 and TRBJ1-1; D may be TRBD1 (5 bases). The CDR3 has 13 amino acids. The V gene lost 5 bases and the J gene lost 5 bases, with 12 bases spanning the gap. The germline gives CDR1 LNHDA, CDR2 SQIVND (reference sequence). Here the CDR3 DNA reads TGTGCCAGTAGTGACCTCAGGGAAACTGAAGCTTTCTTT. This translates into CASSDLRETEAFF. The entire variable domain, with the rest obtained from reference TRBV19 and TRBJ1-1, is as follows: DGGITQSPKYLFRKEGQNVTLSCEQNLNHDAMYWYRQDPGQGLRLIYYSQIVNDFQKGDIAEGYSVSREKKESFPLTVTSAQKNPTAFYLCASSDLRETEAFFGQGTRLTVV.

This clone came up a few times. The chain recombines TRBV23-1 with TRBJ1-5; D not certain. TRBV23-1 is assigned to the ORF class and has an uncertain function. The CDR3 is 14 amino acids. V was pared by 10 bases and J by 1 base, with 14 bases between. CDR3: CATPGGYSNQPQHF. The CDR3 DNA sequence: TGCGCCACCCCAGGAGGATACAGCAATCAGCCCCAGCATTTT.

The J gene is TRBJ1-6, the V gene TRBV12-5; the match to TRBD1 covers 7 bases. The CDR3 covers 15 residues. In germline, CDR1 is LGHNT, CDR2 FRNRAP. V was clipped by 0 bases and J by 9 bases; unmatched bases: 5. CDR3 sequence (DNA): TGTGCTAGTGGTTTGGTACAGACAGGGAGTTCACCCCTCCACTTT. Encoded protein: CASGLVQTGSSPLHF.

The rearrangement uses TRBV3-1 (or the pseudogene TRBV3-2) and TRBJ2-2; D remains unclear. CDR3 length: 13 amino acids. The V end lost 1 base, the J end lost 4 bases, and 4 bases lay between the germline ends. The germline V gene has CDR1 LGHDT and CDR2 YNNKEL (reference sequence). This CDR3 is CASSQVSTGELFF. CDR3 DNA: TGTGCCAGCAGCCAAGTCAGCACCGGGGAGCTGTTTTTT.

The J gene is TRBJ2-2, the V gene TRBV7-2, with D uncertain. CDR3 length: 14 amino acids. V dropped 4 bases and J dropped 8 bases, with 14 bases sitting between them. Germline V gene data show CDR1 as SGHTA and CDR2 as FQGNSA. The CDR3 DNA follows: TGTGCCAGCAGCTCAGCCAGCGCGATGGGGGAGCTGTTTTTT. It translates to CASSSASAMGELFF.

This chain joins TRBV10-3 and TRBJ1-2; 9 positions match TRBD1. The V gene's germline CDR1 is ENHRY and CDR2 SYGVKD. The CDR3 length is 14 residues. Trimming at V came to 3 bases and at J to 4 bases, leaving 3 bases not matched to a gene. CDR3 nucleotides: TGTGCCATCAGTGACGGGACAGGGCTCTATGGCTACACCTTC. This gives the protein CAISDGTGLYGYTF.